A single sample is the source of the 9 T cell receptor beta chains below, sequenced in a study of vaccination effects on CD4 cells after COVID-19. Produced via immunoSEQ multiplex PCR; TCRdb's table is partial and in-frame only. The profile shows about 33,000 clones, approximately 78% of them singletons. In the ViraFEST assay, antigen-specific CD4+ clonotypes were identified by expansion after peptide-pool stimulation. An approximately 10-day culture period preceded the isolation of CD4+ T cells. Vaccination of participants consisted of two doses of either the BNT162b2 or mRNA-1273 vaccine. These TCRs are of unknown antigen specificity. Sequencing was performed on CD4+ T cells from PBMCs cultured with HCoV-NL63 spike peptides, taken after COVID-19 vaccination. The source is a human donor who received a COVID-19 vaccine. Some clones in this sample may be carry-over from other donors' samples.

This chain connects TRBV24-1 to TRBJ1-6; 7 positions agree with TRBD1. The V gene end was trimmed by 7 bases and the J gene end by 7 bases; junction bases not matched to a gene: 3. In germline, CDR1 is KGHDR, CDR2 SFDVKD. The CDR3 is 13 residues long. The CDR3 nucleotides read TGTGCCACCAGGACAGGGTTAAATTCACCCCTCCACTTT. This codes for CATRTGLNSPLHF.

The V and J genes are TRBV24-1 and TRBJ2-3; 13 positions match TRBD2. The V gene's germline CDR1 is KGHDR and CDR2 SFDVKD. The CDR3 is 17 amino acids. J gave up 3 bases and V 4 bases, and 6 bases lay outside the gene matches. In DNA form, the CDR3 reads TGTGCCACCAGTGACCCGGGACTAGCGGGGCCTACAGATACGCAGTATTTT. Residues: CATSDPGLAGPTDTQYF.

This chain links TRBV2 with TRBJ1-5, with 8 bases fitting TRBD1. CDR1 and CDR2 (germline): SNHLY, FYNNEI. V dropped 3 bases and J dropped 6; count of bases not matched to a gene: 7. This CDR3 comprises 15 residues. CDR3 DNA: TGTGCCAGCAGTGATAGCGGACAGGGTGGTCAGCCCCAGCATTTT. Residues: CASSDSGQGGQPQHF.

The chain combines TRBV10-3 with TRBJ1-1; maybe TRBD1 (5 bases). Germline values: CDR1 ENHRY, CDR2 SYGVKD. V gave up 6 bases and J gave up 1 base, with 9 bases separating them. The CDR3 extends over 13 amino acids. The CDR3 nucleotides are TGTGCCATCAGCACTCAGGGGAACACTGAAGCTTTCTTT. Protein product: CAISTQGNTEAFF.

The J gene is TRBJ1-2, the V gene TRBV5-1; TRBD1 is a possible D gene (6 bases). CDR3 length: 14 residues. Germline V CDR1 and CDR2: SGHRS, YFSETQ. Trimming cost V 4 bases and J 0 bases, with 10 bases left between them. Here the CDR3 reads CASSRDTSNYGYTF. The CDR3 DNA is TGCGCCAGCAGCAGGGACACTTCTAACTATGGCTACACCTTC. The variable domain in full, completed from reference TRBV5-1 and TRBJ1-2, reads KAGVTQTPRYLIKTRGQQVTLSCSPISGHRSVSWYQQTPGQGLQFLFEYFSETQRNKGNFPGRFSGRQFSNSRSEMNVSTLELGDSALYLCASSRDTSNYGYTFGSGTRLTVV.

The rearrangement uses TRBV25-1 and TRBJ2-1; TRBD2 matches at 11 bases. Germline values: CDR1 MGHDK, CDR2 SYGVNS. V was pared by 4 bases and J by 10 bases, with 9 bases of the junction left unmatched. The CDR3 spans 15 residues. The CDR3 is CASSVPGTSGLEQFF. The DNA for the CDR3 is TGTGCCAGCAGTGTACCCGGGACTAGCGGCTTGGAGCAGTTCTTC.

The chain employs TRBV3-1 (or the pseudogene TRBV3-2) and TRBJ2-3, with D possibly matching TRBD2 (6 bases). The CDR3 runs 13 residues. In germline, CDR1 is LGHDT, CDR2 YNNKEL (reference sequence). V lost 2 bases to trimming and J lost 6 bases, with 9 bases between them. Here the CDR3 DNA reads TGTGCCAGCAGCCAAACCCTAGCGGATACGCAGTATTTT. Amino acid sequence: CASSQTLADTQYF.

The rearrangement joins TRBV4-2 to TRBJ2-3; D remains ambiguous. CDR1 and CDR2 (germline): LGHNA, YNFKEQ. V was cut by 1 base and J by 4 bases, with 9 bases left in between. This CDR3 spans 14 amino acids. CDR3 residues: CASSQVKLSDTQYF. The CDR3 DNA follows: TGTGCCAGCAGCCAAGTGAAGTTGTCAGATACGCAGTATTTT.

The chain combines TRBV18 with TRBJ1-6; 9 bases fit TRBD1. Trimming took 5 bases from V and 9 from J; bases not matched to a gene: 8. Germline-derived CDR1 and CDR2 are KGHSH and LQKENI. The CDR3 contains 15 residues. CDR3 loop: CASSAGQGLSSPLHF. In DNA form, the CDR3 reads TGTGCCAGCTCAGCTGGACAGGGGTTATCTTCACCCCTCCACTTT.